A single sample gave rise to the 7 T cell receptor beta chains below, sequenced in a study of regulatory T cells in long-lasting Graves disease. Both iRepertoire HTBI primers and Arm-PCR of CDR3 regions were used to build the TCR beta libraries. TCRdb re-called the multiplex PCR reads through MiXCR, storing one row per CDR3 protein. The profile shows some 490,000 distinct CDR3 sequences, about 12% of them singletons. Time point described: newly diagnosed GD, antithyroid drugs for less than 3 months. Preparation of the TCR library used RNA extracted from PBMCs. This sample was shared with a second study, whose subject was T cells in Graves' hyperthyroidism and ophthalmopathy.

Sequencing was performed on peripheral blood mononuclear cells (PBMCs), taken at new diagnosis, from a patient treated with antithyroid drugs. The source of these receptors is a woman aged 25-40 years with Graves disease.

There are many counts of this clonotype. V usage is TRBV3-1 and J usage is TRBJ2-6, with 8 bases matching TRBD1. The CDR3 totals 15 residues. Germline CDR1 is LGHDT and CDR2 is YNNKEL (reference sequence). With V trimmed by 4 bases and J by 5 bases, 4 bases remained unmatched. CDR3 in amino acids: CASSLRTGRANVLTF. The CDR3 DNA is TGTGCCAGCAGCCTCCGGACAGGGAGGGCCAACGTCCTGACTTTC.

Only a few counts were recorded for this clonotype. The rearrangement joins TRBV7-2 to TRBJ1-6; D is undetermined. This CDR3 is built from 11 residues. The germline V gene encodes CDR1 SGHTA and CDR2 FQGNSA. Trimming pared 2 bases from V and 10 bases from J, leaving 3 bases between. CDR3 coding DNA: TGTGCCAGCAGCTTAACATCACCCCTCCACTTT. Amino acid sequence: CASSLTSPLHF.

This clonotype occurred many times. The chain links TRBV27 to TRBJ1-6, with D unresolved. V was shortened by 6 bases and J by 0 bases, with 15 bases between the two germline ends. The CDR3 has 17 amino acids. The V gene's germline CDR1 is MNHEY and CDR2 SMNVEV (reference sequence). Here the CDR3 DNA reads TGTGCCAGCAGGACTATGGGTTATAGCTCCTATAATTCACCCCTCCACTTT. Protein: CASRTMGYSSYNSPLHF.

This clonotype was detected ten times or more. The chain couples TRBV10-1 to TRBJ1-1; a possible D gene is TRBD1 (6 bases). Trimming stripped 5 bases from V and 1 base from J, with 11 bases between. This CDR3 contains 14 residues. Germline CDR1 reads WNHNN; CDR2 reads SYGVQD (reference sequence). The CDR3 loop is CASSPQQGNTEAFF. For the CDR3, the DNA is TGCGCCAGCAGTCCCCAACAGGGGAACACTGAAGCTTTCTTT.

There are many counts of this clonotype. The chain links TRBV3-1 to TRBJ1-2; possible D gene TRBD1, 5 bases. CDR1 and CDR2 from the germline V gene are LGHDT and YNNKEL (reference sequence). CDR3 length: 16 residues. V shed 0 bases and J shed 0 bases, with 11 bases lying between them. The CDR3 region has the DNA TGTGCCAGCAGCCAAGACGCCGGGGCGTCTAACTATGGCTACACCTTC. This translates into CASSQDAGASNYGYTF.

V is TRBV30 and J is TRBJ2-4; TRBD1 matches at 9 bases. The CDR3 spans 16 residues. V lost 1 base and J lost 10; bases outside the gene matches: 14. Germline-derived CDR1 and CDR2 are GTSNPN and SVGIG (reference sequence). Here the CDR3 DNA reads TGTGCCTGGAGTGGGCGACAGGGGGATCCTTTGGTGATTCAGTACTTC. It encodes CAWSGRQGDPLVIQYF.

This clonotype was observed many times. CDR3 amino acids: CSAARDRAYEQYF. The CDR3 DNA reads as TGCAGTGCCGCACGGGACAGGGCGTACGAGCAGTACTTC. The chain carries TRBV20-1 and TRBJ2-7; 9 nucleotides line up with TRBD1. This CDR3 region has 13 residues. The trim removed 6 bases at V and 4 bases at J, leaving 7 bases unmatched. Germline values: CDR1 DFQATT, CDR2 SNEGSKA (reference sequence).